The 10 T cell receptor beta chains below come from one sample, sequenced in a study of T cells after posttransplantation cyclophosphamide. TCRdb's copy holds only in-frame clones and misses some; the assay was immunoSEQ multiplex PCR. Among just over 65,000 clones listed, roughly 95% were seen once. Sequenced: PBMCs. Every receptor here comes from a young woman in good health and a related stem cell transplant donor.

The J gene is TRBJ1-2, the V gene TRBV10-1; D is ambiguous. Germline V CDR1 and CDR2: WNHNN, SYGVQD (reference sequence). The CDR3 has 13 amino acids. V lost 10 bases and J 4 bases, leaving 16 bases between the germline ends. CDR3 nucleotides: TGCGCCACCAGCAAGCGGCCCGGCTATGGCTACACCTTC. The encoded protein is CATSKRPGYGYTF.

The chain recombines TRBV7-9 with TRBJ1-4; D is uncertain. V was shortened by 6 bases and J by 8 bases, with 10 bases between the two germline ends. This CDR3 is built from 12 residues. The V gene's germline CDR1 is SEHNR and CDR2 FQNEAQ (reference sequence). The CDR3 reads CASSQQWEKLFF. CDR3 DNA sequence: TGTGCCAGCAGTCAACAGTGGGAAAAACTGTTTTTT. The whole variable domain, remainder taken from reference TRBV7-9 and TRBJ1-4, is DTGVSQNPRHKITKRGQNVTFRCDPISEHNRLYWYRQTLGQGPEFLTYFQNEAQLEKSRLLSDRFSAERPKGSFSTLEIQRTEQGDSAMYLCASSQQWEKLFFGSGTQLSVL.

This rearrangement joins TRBV6-5 to TRBJ2-5, with D perhaps TRBD1 (6 bases). The germline gives CDR1 MNHEY, CDR2 SVGAGI. V gave up 6 bases and J gave up 7 bases, with 21 bases separating them. The CDR3 spans 15 residues. CDR3 nucleotides: TGTGCCAGCAGCCACACGCAGGGGCGCCCTGGGACCCAGTACTTC. The encoded protein is CASSHTQGRPGTQYF.

The sample holds one count of this clone. This CDR3 is CASSLMSQETQYF. The CDR3 DNA follows: TGTGCCAGCAGCTTAATGAGCCAAGAGACCCAGTACTTC. This sequence joins TRBV11-3 and TRBJ2-5, with D uncertain. The CDR3 covers 13 residues. Trimming stripped 2 bases from V and 1 base from J, with 5 bases between. CDR1 is SGHNT and CDR2 is YENEEA in the germline V gene.

This chain connects TRBV7-2 to TRBJ2-7; 8 nucleotides match TRBD1. The CDR3 runs to 13 residues. Trimming at V came to 7 bases and at J to 8 bases, leaving 10 bases not matched to a gene. Germline V gene lookup returns CDR1 SGHTA and CDR2 FQGNSA. CDR3 nucleotides: TGTGCCAGCAACCGGGACAGGTCCTCAAAGCAGTACTTC. This translates into CASNRDRSSKQYF.

The V call is TRBV18, the J call TRBJ2-7, with a possible D match to TRBD1 (5 bases). The CDR3 is 13 amino acids. Germline-derived CDR1 and CDR2 are KGHSH and LQKENI. Trimming removed 8 bases at V and 3 bases at J, with 14 bases between. CDR3 nucleotides: TGTGCCAGCCGTTCGGACATTTTCTACGAGCAGTACTTC. Protein product: CASRSDIFYEQYF. Drawing the rest from reference TRBV18 and TRBJ2-7, the complete variable domain is NAGVMQNPRHLVRRRGQEARLRCSPMKGHSHVYWYRQLPEEGLKFMVYLQKENIIDESGMPKERFSAEFPKEGPSILRIQQVVRGDSAAYFCASRSDIFYEQYFGPGTRLTVT.

This sequence joins TRBV5-6 and TRBJ1-1; TRBD1 might be the D (5 bases). CDR1 is SGHDT and CDR2 is YYEEEE in the germline V gene. V lost 3 bases, J lost 1 base, and 13 bases lay in between. The CDR3 runs to 15 residues. CDR3 protein: CASSSVGGRNTEAFF. The CDR3 DNA follows: TGTGCCAGCAGCTCCGTCGGGGGGAGGAACACTGAAGCTTTCTTT.

V usage is TRBV7-9 and J usage is TRBJ2-1; 9 bases map to TRBD1. Germline CDR1 and CDR2: SEHNR and FQNEAQ (reference sequence). With V trimmed by 2 bases and J by 5 bases, 7 bases remained unmatched. This CDR3 contains 16 residues. CDR3: CASSLLGQGINNEQFF. CDR3 DNA: TGTGCCAGCAGCTTACTGGGACAGGGTATTAACAATGAGCAGTTCTTC.

The rearrangement joins TRBV18 to TRBJ2-5, with 9 bases identical to TRBD1. Germline V lookup: CDR1 KGHSH, CDR2 LQKENI. This CDR3 comprises 18 residues. V lost 2 bases to trimming and J lost 1 base; unmatched junction nucleotides: 11. This CDR3 reads CASSPIVITGGLQETQYF. In nucleotides, the CDR3 is TGTGCCAGCTCACCAATTGTTATCACAGGGGGCCTCCAAGAGACCCAGTACTTC.

The chain recombines TRBV5-6 with TRBJ2-3; D is unclear. CDR3 length: 14 residues. V lost 0 bases to trimming and J lost 3 bases, with 8 bases between them. Germline assignment: CDR1 SGHDT and CDR2 YYEEEE. The chain's CDR3 is CASSLGAATDTQYF. For the CDR3, the DNA is TGTGCCAGCAGCTTGGGGGCAGCAACAGATACGCAGTATTTT.